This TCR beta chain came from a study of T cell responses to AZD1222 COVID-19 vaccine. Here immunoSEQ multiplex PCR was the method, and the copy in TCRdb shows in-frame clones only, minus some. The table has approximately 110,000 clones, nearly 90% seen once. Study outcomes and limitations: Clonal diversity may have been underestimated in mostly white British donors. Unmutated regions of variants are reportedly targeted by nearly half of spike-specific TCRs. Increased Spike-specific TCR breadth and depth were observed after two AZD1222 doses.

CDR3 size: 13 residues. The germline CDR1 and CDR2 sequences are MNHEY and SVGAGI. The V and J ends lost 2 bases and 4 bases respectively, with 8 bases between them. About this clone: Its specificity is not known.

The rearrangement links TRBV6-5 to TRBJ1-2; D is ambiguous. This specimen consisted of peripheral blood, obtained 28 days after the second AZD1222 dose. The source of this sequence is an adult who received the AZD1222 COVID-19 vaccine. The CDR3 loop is CASSYTSTYGYTF. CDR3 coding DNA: TGTGCCAGCAGTTACACCTCCACCTATGGCTACACCTTC.